This T cell receptor beta chain was retrieved from a study of shared T cell receptors in the human thymus. Method: immunoSEQ multiplex PCR; TCRdb's copy keeps in-frame clones and lacks some. This sample has roughly 660,000 clones, with approximately 88% found just once. The V end was cut by 2 bases, the J end by 4 bases, with 11 bases between. CDR1 LNHNV and CDR2 YYDKDF come from the germline V gene (reference sequence). This CDR3 is 15 amino acids long. These data are also associated with another study on human thymus T cells. That paper notes: Among the donors, all were healthy Finnish infants having corrective surgery for congenital heart defects. From resections taken during corrective heart surgery, the thymus tissue was obtained. Thymic and blood repertoires seemed to favor certain V and J genes. Related research described strongly overlapping thymic repertoires in unrelated people.

V is TRBV15 and J is TRBJ2-2, with D possibly being TRBD2 (5 bases). The specimen was thymocytes. The sequence came from a boy younger than two with a congenital heart defect. The CDR3 sequence is CATSRPPAGTGELFF. For the CDR3, the DNA is TGTGCCACCAGCAGACCCCCCGCGGGCACCGGGGAGCTGTTTTTT.